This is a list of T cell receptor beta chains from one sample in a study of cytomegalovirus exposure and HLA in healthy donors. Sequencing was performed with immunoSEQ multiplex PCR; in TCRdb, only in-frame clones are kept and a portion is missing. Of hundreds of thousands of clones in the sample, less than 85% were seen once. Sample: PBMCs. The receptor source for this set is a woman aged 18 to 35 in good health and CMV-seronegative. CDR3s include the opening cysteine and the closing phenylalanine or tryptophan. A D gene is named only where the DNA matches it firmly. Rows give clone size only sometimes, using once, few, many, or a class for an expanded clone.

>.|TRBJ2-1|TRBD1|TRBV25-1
CASSDPGQGKGEQFF
TGTGCCAGCAGTGATCCGGGACAGGGGAAGGGTGAGCAGTTCTTC
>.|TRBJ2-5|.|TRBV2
CASSELSGGETQYF
TGTGCCAGCAGTGAATTGAGTGGGGGGGAGACCCAGTACTTC
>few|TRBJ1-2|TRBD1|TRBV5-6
CASRKQGARGYTF
TGTGCCAGCAGGAAACAGGGGGCACGCGGCTACACCTTC
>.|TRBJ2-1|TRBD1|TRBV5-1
CASSPVPGQGFEQFF
TGCGCCAGCAGCCCCGTCCCGGGACAGGGGTTTGAGCAGTTCTTC
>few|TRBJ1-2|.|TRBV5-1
CASSSGGGQTAGYTF
TGCGCCAGCAGCTCCGGCGGAGGGCAGACAGCTGGCTACACCTTC
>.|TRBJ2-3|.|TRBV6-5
CASSRGSDTQYF
TGTGCCAGCAGCCGGGGGTCGGATACGCAGTATTTT
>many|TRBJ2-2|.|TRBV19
CASSELQGGNTGELFF
TGTGCCAGTAGTGAACTACAGGGAGGGAACACCGGGGAGCTGTTTTTT
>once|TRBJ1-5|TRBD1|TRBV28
CASRQLQGGNQPQHF
TGTGCCAGCAGACAACTACAGGGGGGCAATCAGCCCCAGCATTTT
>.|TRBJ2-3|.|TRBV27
CASSFADRLSHTQYF
TGTGCCAGCAGTTTCGCGGACAGACTCTCACATACGCAGTATTTT
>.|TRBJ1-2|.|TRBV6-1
CASSENPSGQQGYTF
TGTGCCAGCAGTGAAAACCCATCGGGGCAGCAGGGCTACACCTTC
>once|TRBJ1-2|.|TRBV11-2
CASSQSGLGGYGYTF
TGTGCCAGCAGCCAGTCGGGACTCGGTGGGTATGGCTACACCTTC
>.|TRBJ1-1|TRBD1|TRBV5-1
CASSATTGGVTEAFF
TGCGCCAGCAGCGCCACGACAGGGGGCGTGACTGAAGCTTTCTTT
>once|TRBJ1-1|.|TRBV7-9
CASSSLAGKGTEAFF
TGTGCCAGCAGTTCCCTGGCGGGGAAGGGCACTGAAGCTTTCTTT
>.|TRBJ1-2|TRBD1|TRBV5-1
CASSLAAGGEVGYGYTF
TGCGCCAGCAGCTTGGCGGCAGGGGGCGAGGTTGGCTATGGCTACACCTTC
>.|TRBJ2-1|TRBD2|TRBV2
CASSVQGLAGDEQFF
TGTGCCAGCAGTGTTCAGGGACTAGCGGGAGATGAGCAGTTCTTC
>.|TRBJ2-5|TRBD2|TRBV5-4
CASSLRLAGGETQYF
TGTGCCAGCAGCTTGAGGCTAGCGGGGGGAGAGACCCAGTACTTC
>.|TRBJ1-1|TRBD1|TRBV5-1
CASSQGAGYGTEAFF
TGCGCCAGCAGCCAGGGGGCTGGCTATGGCACTGAAGCTTTCTTT
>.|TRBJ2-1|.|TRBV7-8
CASSPGGGDEQFF
TGTGCCAGCAGTCCAGGAGGGGGGGATGAGCAGTTCTTC
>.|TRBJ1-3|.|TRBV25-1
CATEGPGGNTIYF
TGTGCCACCGAGGGCCCGGGTGGAAACACCATATATTTT
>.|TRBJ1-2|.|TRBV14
CASSQGGGNYGYTF
TGTGCCAGCAGCCAAGGGGGCGGGAACTATGGCTACACCTTC
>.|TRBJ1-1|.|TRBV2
CASSSARAGEAFF
TGTGCCAGCAGCTCCGCCCGGGCAGGGGAAGCTTTCTTT
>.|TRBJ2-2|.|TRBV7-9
CASGTPKGPQEDTGELFF
TGTGCCAGCGGTACCCCTAAGGGACCCCAGGAGGACACCGGGGAGCTGTTTTTT
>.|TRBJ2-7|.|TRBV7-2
CASSLDPQGAGQYF
TGTGCCAGCAGCTTAGATCCCCAGGGAGCAGGGCAGTACTTC
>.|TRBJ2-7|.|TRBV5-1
CASSRDSDDYEQYF
TGCGCCAGCAGCAGGGACTCGGACGACTACGAGCAGTACTTC
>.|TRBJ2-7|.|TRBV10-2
CASSAAGKYEQYF
TGCGCCAGCAGTGCAGCAGGGAAGTACGAGCAGTACTTC
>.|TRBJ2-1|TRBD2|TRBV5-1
CASSPVIAGGNSNEQFF
TGCGCCAGCAGCCCAGTGATAGCGGGAGGAAACAGCAATGAGCAGTTCTTC
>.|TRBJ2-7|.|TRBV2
CASSFQGGEQYF
TGTGCCAGCAGTTTTCAGGGCGGCGAGCAGTACTTC
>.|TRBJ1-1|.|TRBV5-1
CASSLDGRDTEAFF
TGCGCCAGCAGCTTGGATGGCAGGGACACTGAAGCTTTCTTT
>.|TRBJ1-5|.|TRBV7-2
CASSSDSNQPQHF
TGTGCCAGCAGTTCGGACAGCAATCAGCCCCAGCATTTT
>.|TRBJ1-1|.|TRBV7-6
CASSLGGVTEAFF
TGTGCCAGCAGCTTAGGAGGGGTAACTGAAGCTTTCTTT
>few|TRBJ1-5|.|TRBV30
CAWSARGGRNQPQHF
TGTGCCTGGAGTGCCCGCGGGGGGCGCAATCAGCCCCAGCATTTT
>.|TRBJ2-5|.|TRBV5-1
CASSLLSAGQETQYF
TGCGCCAGCAGCTTGCTCTCAGCCGGGCAAGAGACCCAGTACTTC
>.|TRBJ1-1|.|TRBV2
CASSEWGYTEAFF
TGTGCCAGCAGTGAATGGGGGTACACTGAAGCTTTCTTT
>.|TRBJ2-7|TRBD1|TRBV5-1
CASSLIPLGTGTYEQYF
TGCGCCAGCAGCTTAATTCCTCTAGGGACAGGGACCTACGAGCAGTACTTC
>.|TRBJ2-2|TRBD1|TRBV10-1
CASSEDRGHTGELFF
TGCGCCAGCAGTGAGGACAGGGGGCACACCGGGGAGCTGTTTTTT